Listed below are T cell receptor beta chains from one sample, sequenced in a study of blood T cells in healthy people across ages. TCRdb redid the calling of the 5' RACE reads with MiXCR, one entry per CDR3 protein. The sample yields under 800,000 distinct CDR3 sequences, more than 40% seen once. The source material was blood. All receptors come from a woman in her sixties in good health. Each CDR3 is given with its conserved first and last residue. A D gene is named only where the DNA matches it firmly. Some rows mark clone size as missing; the rest say once, few, many or name a class of expanded clone.

D gene	J gene	clone size	V gene	CDR3 DNA	CDR3 protein
-	TRBJ2-3	-	TRBV7-3	TGTGCCAGCAGCTTAACCGGGCAACCTGGCGGAGATACGCAGTATTTT	CASSLTGQPGGDTQYF
TRBD2	TRBJ2-3	few	TRBV7-3	TGTGCCAGCAGACGCGGGGGGGCTTTGGGAGATACGCAGTATTTT	CASRRGGALGDTQYF
TRBD1	TRBJ1-4	-	TRBV7-2	TGTGCCAGCAAGACGGACAGGGGTATTGGAAAACTGTTTTTT	CASKTDRGIGKLFF
-	TRBJ1-4	-	TRBV6-6	TGTGCCAGCAGTTACTCCGGACTTGGGGAAAAACTGTTTTTT	CASSYSGLGEKLFF
-	TRBJ2-3	-	TRBV6-5	TGTGCCAGCAGTTACTCCGGGTACCGGCAGAGCACAGATACGCAGTATTTT	CASSYSGYRQSTDTQYF
-	TRBJ1-5	few	TRBV14	TGTGCCAGCAGCCTTATGAGCAATCAGCCCCAGCATTTT	CASSLMSNQPQHF
-	TRBJ2-1	few	TRBV7-3	TGTGCCAGCAGCCCATCGGAAGGGGAGCAGTTCTTC	CASSPSEGEQFF
-	TRBJ1-6	-	TRBV20-1	TGCAGCGTCCACGGGTCATATAATTCACCCCTCCACTTT	CSVHGSYNSPLHF
TRBD1	TRBJ2-5	many	TRBV3-1	TGTGCCAGCAGCCCGGGACAGGGGGCGAAAGAGACCCAGTACTTC	CASSPGQGAKETQYF
TRBD2	TRBJ2-5	-	TRBV10-3	TGTGCCATCAGCAATGGACTAGCGGGGACCAGGGAGACCCAGTACTTC	CAISNGLAGTRETQYF
-	TRBJ2-3	few	TRBV20-1	TGCAGTGGTCCTACTTCCGACAGCGGCACAGATACGCAGTATTTT	CSGPTSDSGTDTQYF
-	TRBJ1-1	-	TRBV6-5	TGTGCCAGCAGTTACGACCTGAACACTGAAGCTTTCTTT	CASSYDLNTEAFF
-	TRBJ2-5	-	TRBV7-2	TGTGCCAGCAGCCCCGGGCCCACCCAAGAGACCCAGTACTTC	CASSPGPTQETQYF
TRBD1	TRBJ2-7	-	TRBV2	TGTGCCAGCAGGGACGAAGGGGGCTGGCAGTACTTC	CASRDEGGWQYF
TRBD1	TRBJ1-2	few	TRBV2	TGTGCCAGCAGTTTGGACAGGGTCTCAGCTAACTATGGCTACACCTTC	CASSLDRVSANYGYTF
-	TRBJ2-3	-	TRBV20-1	TGCAGTGCTAGAAGCGCTCCGCAGCCCCCAGATACGCAGTATTTT	CSARSAPQPPDTQYF
-	TRBJ2-7	many	TRBV10-3	TGTGCCATCAGTGCCCTTTTGGGTGAGCAGTACTTC	CAISALLGEQYF
TRBD2	TRBJ2-5	-	TRBV2	TGTGCCAGCAGGACAACGGGACTAGGAACGGAGACCCAGTACTTC	CASRTTGLGTETQYF
-	TRBJ2-5	-	TRBV3-1	TGTGCCAGCAGCCCAGATGGGGAGACCCAGTACTTC	CASSPDGETQYF
-	TRBJ2-4	-	TRBV7-9	TGTGCCGCGGTTAGCGAAGGGAATGAGCAGTACTTC	CAAVSEGNEQYF
TRBD1	TRBJ2-1	-	TRBV5-6	TGTGCCAGCAGCCTCCACGGACAGGGGTACTACAATGAGCAGTTCTTC	CASSLHGQGYYNEQFF
TRBD2	TRBJ2-7	many	TRBV9	TGTGCCAGCAGCAAAAGCGGGGCCCCTGGGGAGCAGTACTTC	CASSKSGAPGEQYF
-	TRBJ2-7	-	TRBV6-2/TRBV6-3	TGTGCCTGCAGTTACGAAGTTCCGCCCTACGAGCAGTACTTC	CACSYEVPPYEQYF
TRBD2	TRBJ2-5	-	TRBV12-3/TRBV12-4	TGTGCCAGCAGTTGTAGCAGCGGGGACCAAGAGACCCGGTACTTC	CASSCSSGDQETRYF
TRBD1	TRBJ2-1	-	TRBV3-1	TGTGCCAGCAGCCAAGACACAGGGGTATCCTACAATGAGCAGTTCTTC	CASSQDTGVSYNEQFF
TRBD1	TRBJ2-1	few	TRBV27	TGTGCCAGCACCCGGGACAGGGCCTACAATGAGCAGTTCTTC	CASTRDRAYNEQFF
-	TRBJ2-5	many	TRBV5-1	TGTGCCAGCAGCTTGGGAGGCCAAGAGACCCAGTACTTC	CASSLGGQETQYF